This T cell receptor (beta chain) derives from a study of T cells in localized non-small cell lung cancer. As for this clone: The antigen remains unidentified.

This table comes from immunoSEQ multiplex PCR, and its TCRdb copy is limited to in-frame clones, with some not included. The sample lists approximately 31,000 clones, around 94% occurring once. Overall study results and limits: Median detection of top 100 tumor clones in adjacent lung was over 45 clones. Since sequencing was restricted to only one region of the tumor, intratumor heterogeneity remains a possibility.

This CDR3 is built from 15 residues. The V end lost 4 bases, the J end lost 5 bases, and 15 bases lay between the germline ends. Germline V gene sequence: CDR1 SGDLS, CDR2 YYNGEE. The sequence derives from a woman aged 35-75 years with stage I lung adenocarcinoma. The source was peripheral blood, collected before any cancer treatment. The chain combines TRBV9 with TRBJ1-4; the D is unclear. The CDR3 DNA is TGTGCCAGCAGCCCCTACGGACGGGGAAATGAAAAACTGTTTTTT. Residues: CASSPYGRGNEKLFF.